This T cell receptor (beta chain) comes out of a study of shared clonotypes between healthy human individuals. Donors, without exception, were Caucasian adults residing in Nashville, Tennessee. Splitting the CD4+ cells yielded a CD45RA+ naive subset and a CD45RA-negative memory subset. Germline CDR1 SGDLS, CDR2 YYNGEE. Trimming shortened V by 4 bases and J by 1 base, and 16 bases separated the two germline ends. The CDR3 runs to 16 residues. Profiled with immunoSEQ multiplex PCR; TCRdb holds only in-frame clones, not every one. The top ten hold 0.1% to 0.15% of the sample, which has 2 million to 2.5 million clones, about 94% seen once.

The sample taken for sequencing was naive CD4+ T cells sorted from blood. Subset meaning: CD45RA+ positively selected. The sequence came from a man between 18 and 35 years old in good health. The gene calls are TRBV9 and TRBJ2-3, with D possibly matching TRBD2 (6 bases). CDR3 sequence reads: CASSMRDSGGTDTQYF. As DNA, the CDR3 is TGTGCCAGCAGCATGCGGGACTCTGGGGGCACAGATACGCAGTATTTT.